Listed here are 15 T cell receptor beta chains from one sample, sequenced in a study of human T cells and chemical hapten exposure. TCRdb re-called the RACE reads through MiXCR, storing one row per CDR3 protein. Of around 130,000 distinct CDR3 sequences in the sample, about 11% are singletons; the top ten hold 2.4%. Sample time point: patch test 3, about 24 weeks after DPC sensitization. Treatment meaning: therapeutic diphenylcyclopropenone sensitization with weekly scalp DPC. The sample was whole blood, taken in connection with sensitization to the hapten diphenylcyclopropenone (DPC). Receptors originate from a woman aged 45-60 years with alopecia areata. Some clones in this sample may be carry-over from other donors' samples.

This clonotype was recorded at least ten times. CDR3 loop: CSARPGAGGTEAFF. In DNA, the CDR3 is TGCAGTGCCCGCCCTGGGGCTGGAGGCACTGAAGCTTTCTTT. This chain connects TRBV20-1 to TRBJ1-1; D is perhaps TRBD1 (5 bases). This CDR3 comprises 14 residues. Trimming took 6 bases from V and 4 from J, leaving 18 bases between them. The V gene's germline CDR1 is DFQATT and CDR2 SNEGSKA (reference sequence).

The gene calls are TRBV12-3 or TRBV12-4 and TRBJ2-1; 9 bases are shared with TRBD2. This CDR3 is 15 amino acids long. V lost 6 bases and J lost 8; bases outside the gene matches: 11. The CDR3 DNA reads as TGTGCCAGCAGCGGAAGCGGGAGGCCCTGGGATGAGCAGTTCTTC. Its protein product is CASSGSGRPWDEQFF.

This rearrangement joins TRBV12-3 or TRBV12-4 to TRBJ2-4, with D tentatively TRBD1 (6 bases). V was cut by 0 bases and J by 5 bases, with 14 bases left in between. There are 16 residues in the CDR3. CDR3 DNA sequence: TGTGCCAGCAGTTTAGCGGACGACAGGCGCCAAAACATTCAGTACTTC. Protein product: CASSLADDRRQNIQYF.

This clonotype was seen more than once but under ten times. The chain is built from TRBV29-1 and TRBJ2-7; D gene ambiguous. The CDR3 extends over 12 amino acids. From germline, CDR1 is SQVTM and CDR2 ANQGSEA. Deletions cut 2 bases from V and 2 bases from J, with 7 bases between. The CDR3 loop reads CSVETLTYEQYF. CDR3 DNA: TGCAGCGTTGAAACTCTTACCTACGAGCAGTACTTC.

V usage is TRBV20-1 and J usage is TRBJ1-4; D remains unclear. The CDR3 is 15 amino acids. The V end was cut by 2 bases, the J end by 0 bases, with 10 bases between. The germline V gene has CDR1 DFQATT and CDR2 SNEGSKA (reference sequence). For the CDR3, the DNA is TGCAGTGCTAGACCTCTAGGGACAACTAATGAAAAACTGTTTTTT. Translated: CSARPLGTTNEKLFF.

The CDR3 loop is CASNLAGGGEQFF. In DNA form, the CDR3 reads TGTGCCAGCAACCTAGCGGGAGGAGGTGAGCAGTTCTTC. V gene TRBV12-3 or TRBV12-4 combines with J gene TRBJ2-1, with TRBD2 matching over 11 bases. After removal of 7 bases from V and 9 bases from J, the junction contained 5 bases not matched to a gene. The CDR3 is 13 residues long.

V gene TRBV5-1 combines with J gene TRBJ2-5; 8 bases line up with TRBD2. The J segment lost 1 base and the V segment lost 4 bases, leaving 3 bases of the junction unmatched. The CDR3 spans 14 residues. The germline gives CDR1 SGHRS, CDR2 YFSETQ. CDR3 region: CASSPGTSQETQYF. CDR3 DNA: TGCGCCAGCAGCCCCGGGACTAGCCAAGAGACCCAGTACTTC.

The chain combines TRBV2 with TRBJ2-3; D is undetermined. Germline V gene lookup returns CDR1 SNHLY and CDR2 FYNNEI. Trimming removed 6 bases at V and 0 bases at J, with 7 bases between. The CDR3 runs to 13 residues. The CDR3 is CASRRPSTDTQYF. CDR3 nucleotide sequence: TGTGCCAGCAGACGACCTAGCACAGATACGCAGTATTTT.

This clonotype was observed at least ten times. This chain uses TRBV20-1 with TRBJ1-1, with 7 bases matching TRBD1. Germline lookup yields CDR1 DFQATT and CDR2 SNEGSKA (reference sequence). With V trimmed by 4 bases and J by 7 bases, 9 bases remained unmatched. The CDR3 is made up of 13 amino acids. CDR3 coding DNA: TGCAGTGCTACCACAGGGGAAGTTGTTGAAGCTTTCTTT. Residues: CSATTGEVVEAFF.

This chain links TRBV2 with TRBJ1-1; D remains ambiguous. V was clipped by 1 base and J by 6 bases, with 9 bases between them. CDR1 is SNHLY, CDR2 FYNNEI, per germline. This CDR3 spans 13 amino acids. For the CDR3, the DNA is TGTGCCAGCAGTGAAGGGGGTTTTCCTGAAGCTTTCTTT. Translated: CASSEGGFPEAFF.

The V and J genes are TRBV10-3 and TRBJ1-1; 8 bases agree with TRBD1. Germline values: CDR1 ENHRY, CDR2 SYGVKD. V trimming: 7 bases; J trimming: 5 bases; junction bases outside the gene matches: 9. The CDR3 is 14 amino acids. The CDR3 here is CAITPGTGCTEAFF. The CDR3 DNA reads as TGTGCCATCACCCCCGGGACAGGTTGTACTGAAGCTTTCTTT.

The V and J genes are TRBV12-3 or TRBV12-4 and TRBJ1-2, with a possible D match to TRBD1 (5 bases). The V gene lost 5 bases and the J gene lost 4 bases, with 17 bases spanning the gap. CDR3 length equals 15 residues. CDR3 sequence (DNA): TGTGCCAGCAGTCCCACGGGGGAAGTCCCCTATGGCTACACCTTC. This gives the protein CASSPTGEVPYGYTF.

The table lists this clonotype with a few counts. This chain connects TRBV7-9 to TRBJ1-1; D gene uncertain. Trimming cost V 4 bases and J 1 base, with 7 bases left between them. Germline values: CDR1 SEHNR, CDR2 FQNEAQ (reference sequence). The CDR3 length is 13 residues. The CDR3 DNA reads as TGTGCCAGCAGCTCACCGGGGAACACTGAAGCTTTCTTT. Its protein product is CASSSPGNTEAFF.

This clonotype was counted at least ten times. The chain links TRBV4-3 to TRBJ2-4; D could derive from TRBD1 or TRBD2 (5 bases each). V was shortened by 0 bases and J by 0 bases, with 15 bases between the two germline ends. CDR3 size: 18 residues. The V gene's germline CDR1 is LGHNA and CDR2 YSLEER. As DNA, the CDR3 is TGCGCCAGCAGCCAAGACCCCCCAGGGACGGTAGCCAAAAACATTCAGTACTTC. Amino acid sequence: CASSQDPPGTVAKNIQYF.

In this sample, this clonotype turned up a few times. This chain joins TRBV7-2 and TRBJ1-5; D gene unclear. The CDR3 is 16 amino acids. The V end was cut by 2 bases, the J end by 1 base, with 12 bases between. The V gene's germline CDR1 is SGHTA and CDR2 FQGNSA. This CDR3 reads CASSLSGEISNQPQHF. The CDR3 nucleotides are TGTGCCAGCAGCTTAAGCGGAGAGATAAGCAATCAGCCCCAGCATTTT.